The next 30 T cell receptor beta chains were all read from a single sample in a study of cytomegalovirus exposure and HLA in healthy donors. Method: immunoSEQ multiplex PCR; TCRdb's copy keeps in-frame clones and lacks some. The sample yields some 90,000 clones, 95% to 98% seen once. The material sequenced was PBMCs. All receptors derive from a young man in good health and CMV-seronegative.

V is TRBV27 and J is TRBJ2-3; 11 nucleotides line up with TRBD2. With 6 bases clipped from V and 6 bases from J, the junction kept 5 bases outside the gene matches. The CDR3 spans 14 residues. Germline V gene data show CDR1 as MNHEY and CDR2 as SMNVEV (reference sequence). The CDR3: CASRKLAGVDTQYF. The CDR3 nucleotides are TGTGCCAGCAGAAAACTAGCGGGAGTTGATACGCAGTATTTT.

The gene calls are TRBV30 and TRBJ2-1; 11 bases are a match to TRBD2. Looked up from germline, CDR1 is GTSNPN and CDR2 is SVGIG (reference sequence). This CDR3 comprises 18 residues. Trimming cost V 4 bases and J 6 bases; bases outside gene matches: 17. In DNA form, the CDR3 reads TGTGCCTGGAATCCACCCCCCATAGCGGGAGGGCTCTCCAATGAGCAGTTCTTC. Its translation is CAWNPPPIAGGLSNEQFF.

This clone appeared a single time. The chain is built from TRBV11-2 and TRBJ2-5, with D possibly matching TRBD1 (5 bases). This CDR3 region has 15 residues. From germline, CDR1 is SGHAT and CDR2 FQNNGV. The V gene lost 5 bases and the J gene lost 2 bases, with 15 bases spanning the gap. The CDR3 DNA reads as TGTGCCAGCAGCCAGGGAACACTCCCGCAAGAGACCCAGTACTTC. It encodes CASSQGTLPQETQYF.

The CDR3 spells CASSSGLQPQHF. The DNA of the CDR3 is TGTGCCAGTAGCTCAGGGCTCCAGCCCCAGCATTTT. The V gene is TRBV19, the J gene TRBJ1-5; tentatively, D is TRBD1 (5 bases). V was cut by 6 bases and J by 7 bases, with 10 bases left in between. Germline values: CDR1 LNHDA, CDR2 SQIVND (reference sequence). CDR3 length equals 12 residues. Variable domain in full (rest from reference TRBV19 and TRBJ1-5): DGGITQSPKYLFRKEGQNVTLSCEQNLNHDAMYWYRQDPGQGLRLIYYSQIVNDFQKGDIAEGYSVSREKKESFPLTVTSAQKNPTAFYLCASSSGLQPQHFGDGTRLSIL.

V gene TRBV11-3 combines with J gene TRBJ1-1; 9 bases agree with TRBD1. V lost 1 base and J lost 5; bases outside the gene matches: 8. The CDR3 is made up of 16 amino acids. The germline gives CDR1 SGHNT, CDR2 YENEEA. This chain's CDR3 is CASSLGPTGGRTEAFF. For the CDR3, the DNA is TGTGCCAGCAGCTTAGGCCCGACAGGGGGTCGGACTGAAGCTTTCTTT.

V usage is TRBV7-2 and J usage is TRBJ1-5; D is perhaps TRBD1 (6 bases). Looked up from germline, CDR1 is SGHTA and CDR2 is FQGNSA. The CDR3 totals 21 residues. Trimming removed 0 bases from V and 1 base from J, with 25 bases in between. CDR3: CASSLAIDHLGGAMSNQPQHF. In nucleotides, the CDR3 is TGTGCCAGCAGCTTAGCGATTGATCACCTTGGGGGGGCGATGAGCAATCAGCCCCAGCATTTT.

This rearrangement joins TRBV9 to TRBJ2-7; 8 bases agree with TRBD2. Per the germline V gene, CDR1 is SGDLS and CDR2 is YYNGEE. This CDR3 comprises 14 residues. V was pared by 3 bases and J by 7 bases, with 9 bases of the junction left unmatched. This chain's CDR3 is CASSGSGTSVEQYF. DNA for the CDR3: TGTGCCAGCAGCGGATCCGGGACTAGTGTTGAGCAGTACTTC.

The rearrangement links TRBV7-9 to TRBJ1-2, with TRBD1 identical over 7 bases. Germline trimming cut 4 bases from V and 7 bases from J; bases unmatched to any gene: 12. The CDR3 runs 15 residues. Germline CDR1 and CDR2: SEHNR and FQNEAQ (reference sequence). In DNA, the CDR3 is TGTGCCAGCAGCTCATCCACGGACGAGGGGGCTGGCTACACCTTC. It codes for CASSSSTDEGAGYTF.

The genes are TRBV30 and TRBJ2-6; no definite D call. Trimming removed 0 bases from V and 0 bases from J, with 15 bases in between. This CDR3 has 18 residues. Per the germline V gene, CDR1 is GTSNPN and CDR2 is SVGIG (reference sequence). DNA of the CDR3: TGTGCCTGGAGTGTATCGATCTATCGAAGCTCTGGGGCCAACGTCCTGACTTTC. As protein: CAWSVSIYRSSGANVLTF. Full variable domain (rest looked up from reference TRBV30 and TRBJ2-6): SQTIHQWPATLVQPVGSPLSLECTVEGTSNPNLYWYRQAAGRGLQLLFYSVGIGQISSEVPQNLSASRPQDRQFILSSKKLLLSDSGFYLCAWSVSIYRSSGANVLTFGAGSRLTVL.

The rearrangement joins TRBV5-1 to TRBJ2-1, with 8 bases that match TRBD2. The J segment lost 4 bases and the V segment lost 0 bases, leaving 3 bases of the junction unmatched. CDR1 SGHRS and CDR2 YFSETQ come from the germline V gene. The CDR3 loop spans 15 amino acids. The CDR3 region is CASSLGSGGYNEQFF. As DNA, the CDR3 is TGCGCCAGCAGCTTGGGAAGCGGGGGTTACAATGAGCAGTTCTTC.

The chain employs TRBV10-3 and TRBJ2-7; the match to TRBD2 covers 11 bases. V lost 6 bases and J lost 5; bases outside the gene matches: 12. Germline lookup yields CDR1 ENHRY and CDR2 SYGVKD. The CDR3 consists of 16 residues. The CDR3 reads CAIRGGLAERSDEQYF. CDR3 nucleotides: TGTGCCATCAGGGGGGGACTAGCGGAAAGGTCTGACGAGCAGTACTTC.

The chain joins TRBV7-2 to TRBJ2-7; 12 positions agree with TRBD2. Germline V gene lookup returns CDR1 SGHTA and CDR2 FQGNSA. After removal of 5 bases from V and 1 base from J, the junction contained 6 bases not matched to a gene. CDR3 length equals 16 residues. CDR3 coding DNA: TGTGCCAGCAGCCTGACGACTAGCGGGAGTTCCTACGAGCAGTACTTC. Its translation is CASSLTTSGSSYEQYF.

CDR3 sequence (DNA): TGTGCCAGCAGCCATGAAAGACTAGCGGGAGGGGCTCTCGACGAGCAGTACGTC. It is translated as CASSHERLAGGALDEQYV. The chain combines TRBV7-9 with TRBJ2-7; 14 bases map to TRBD2. CDR1 and CDR2 (germline): SEHNR, FQNEAQ (reference sequence). V lost 5 bases to trimming and J lost 5 bases; unmatched junction nucleotides: 14. This CDR3 contains 18 residues.

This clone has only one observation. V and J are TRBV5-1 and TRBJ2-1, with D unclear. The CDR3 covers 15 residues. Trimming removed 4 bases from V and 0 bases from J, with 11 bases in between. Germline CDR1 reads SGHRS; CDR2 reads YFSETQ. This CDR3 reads CASSPTTSSYNEQFF. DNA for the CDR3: TGCGCCAGCAGCCCCACTACTTCCTCCTACAATGAGCAGTTCTTC.

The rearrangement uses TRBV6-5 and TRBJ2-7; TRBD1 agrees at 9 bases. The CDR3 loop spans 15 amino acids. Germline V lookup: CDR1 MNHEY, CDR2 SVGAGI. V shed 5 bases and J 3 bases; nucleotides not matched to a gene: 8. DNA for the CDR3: TGTGCCAGCAGTCGAGGTGACAGGGGGATCTACGAGCAGTACGTC. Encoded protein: CASSRGDRGIYEQYV.

CDR3 residues: CASSLAQSENTEAFF. The DNA of the CDR3 is TGTGCCAGCAGCTTAGCGCAGTCTGAAAACACTGAAGCTTTCTTT. J is TRBJ1-1 and V is TRBV7-9; D gene uncertain. Germline values: CDR1 SEHNR, CDR2 FQNEAQ (reference sequence). The V gene lost 0 bases and the J gene lost 2 bases, with 10 bases spanning the gap. The CDR3 sequence is 15 residues long. Filled out from reference TRBV7-9 and TRBJ1-1, the complete variable domain reads DTGVSQNPRHKITKRGQNVTFRCDPISEHNRLYWYRQTLGQGPEFLTYFQNEAQLEKSRLLSDRFSAERPKGSFSTLEIQRTEQGDSAMYLCASSLAQSENTEAFFGQGTRLTVV.

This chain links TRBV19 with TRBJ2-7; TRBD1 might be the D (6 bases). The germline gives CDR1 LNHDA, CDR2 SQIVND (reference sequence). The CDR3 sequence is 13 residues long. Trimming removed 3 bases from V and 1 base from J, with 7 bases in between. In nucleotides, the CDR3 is TGTGCCAGTAGTATCACAGGGTCCTACGAGCAGTACTTC. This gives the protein CASSITGSYEQYF.

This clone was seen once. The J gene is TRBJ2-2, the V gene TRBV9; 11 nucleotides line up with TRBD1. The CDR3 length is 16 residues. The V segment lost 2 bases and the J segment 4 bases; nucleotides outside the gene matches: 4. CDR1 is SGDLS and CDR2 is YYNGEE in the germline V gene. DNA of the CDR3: TGTGCCAGCAGCGTCTCCGGGACAGGGGGCACCGGGGAGCTGTTTTTT. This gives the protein CASSVSGTGGTGELFF.

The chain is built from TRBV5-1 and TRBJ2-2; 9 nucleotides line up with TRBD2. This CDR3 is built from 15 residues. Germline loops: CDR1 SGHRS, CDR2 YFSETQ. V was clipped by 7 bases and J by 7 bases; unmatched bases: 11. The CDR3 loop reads CASFVAGASGGELFF. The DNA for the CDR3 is TGCGCCAGCTTTGTAGCGGGAGCATCGGGCGGGGAGCTGTTTTTT.

This chain's CDR3 is CAISEPTNPGPSSYEQYF. The CDR3 bases are TGTGCCATCAGTGAGCCTACCAACCCGGGTCCCAGCTCCTACGAGCAGTACTTC. This sequence joins TRBV10-3 and TRBJ2-7; D uncertain. Germline V lookup: CDR1 ENHRY, CDR2 SYGVKD. Trimming cost V 2 bases and J 0 bases, with 20 bases left between them. The CDR3 is made up of 18 amino acids.

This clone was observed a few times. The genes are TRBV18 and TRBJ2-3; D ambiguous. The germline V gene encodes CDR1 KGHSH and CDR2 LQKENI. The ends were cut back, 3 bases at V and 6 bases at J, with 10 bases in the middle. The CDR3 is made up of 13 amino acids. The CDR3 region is CASSPEWADTQYF. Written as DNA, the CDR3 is TGTGCCAGCTCACCCGAGTGGGCGGATACGCAGTATTTT.

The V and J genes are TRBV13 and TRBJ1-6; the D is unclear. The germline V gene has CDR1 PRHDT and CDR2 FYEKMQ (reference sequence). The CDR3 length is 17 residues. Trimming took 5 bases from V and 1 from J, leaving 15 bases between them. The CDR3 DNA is TGTGCCAGCAGCGAAAGGGAGGCGGGGTCCTATAATTCACCCCTCCACTTT. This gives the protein CASSEREAGSYNSPLHF.

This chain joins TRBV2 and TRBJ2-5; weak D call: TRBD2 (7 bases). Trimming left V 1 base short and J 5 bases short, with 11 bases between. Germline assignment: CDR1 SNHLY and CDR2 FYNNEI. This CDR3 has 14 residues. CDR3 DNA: TGTGCCAGCAGTGAAGTGGGGGGGCAGGAGACCCAGTACTTC. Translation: CASSEVGGQETQYF.

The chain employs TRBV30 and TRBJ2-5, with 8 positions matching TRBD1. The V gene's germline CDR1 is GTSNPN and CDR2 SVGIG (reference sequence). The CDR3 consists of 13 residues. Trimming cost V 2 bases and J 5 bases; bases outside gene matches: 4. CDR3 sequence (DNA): TGTGCCTGGAGTTTGGACAGGGCCGAGACCCAGTACTTC. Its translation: CAWSLDRAETQYF.

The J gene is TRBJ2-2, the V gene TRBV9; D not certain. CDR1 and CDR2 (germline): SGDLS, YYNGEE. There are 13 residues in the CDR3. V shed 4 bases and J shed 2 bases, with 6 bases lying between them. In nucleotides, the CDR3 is TGTGCCAGCAGCCCGACTAACACCGGGGAGCTGTTTTTT. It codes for CASSPTNTGELFF. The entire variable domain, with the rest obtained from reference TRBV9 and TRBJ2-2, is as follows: DSGVTQTPKHLITATGQRVTLRCSPRSGDLSVYWYQQSLDQGLQFLIQYYNGEERAKGNILERFSAQQFPDLHSELNLSSLELGDSALYFCASSPTNTGELFFGEGSRLTVL.

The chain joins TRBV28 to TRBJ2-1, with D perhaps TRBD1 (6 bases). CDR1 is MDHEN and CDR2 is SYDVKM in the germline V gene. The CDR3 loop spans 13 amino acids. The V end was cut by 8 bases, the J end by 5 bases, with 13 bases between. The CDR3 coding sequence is TGTGCCAGCGGTGGGACACCCAACAATGAGCAGTTCTTC. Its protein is CASGGTPNNEQFF.

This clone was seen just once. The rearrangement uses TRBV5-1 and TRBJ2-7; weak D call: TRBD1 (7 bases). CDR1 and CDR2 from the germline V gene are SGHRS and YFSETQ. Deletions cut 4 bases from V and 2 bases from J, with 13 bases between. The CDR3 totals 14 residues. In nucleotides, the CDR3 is TGCGCCAGCAGCCCGACAGGGACTCCCTACGAGCAGTACTTC. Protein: CASSPTGTPYEQYF.

In DNA, the CDR3 is TGTGCCAGCAGTCGCTTCCTCCGGGACACATCCTACGAGCAGTACTTC. Its protein product is CASSRFLRDTSYEQYF. This sequence joins TRBV7-9 and TRBJ2-7; D is possibly TRBD1 (6 bases). The CDR3 covers 16 residues. Trimming stripped 6 bases from V and 1 base from J, with 19 bases between. From germline, CDR1 is SEHNR and CDR2 FQNEAQ (reference sequence).

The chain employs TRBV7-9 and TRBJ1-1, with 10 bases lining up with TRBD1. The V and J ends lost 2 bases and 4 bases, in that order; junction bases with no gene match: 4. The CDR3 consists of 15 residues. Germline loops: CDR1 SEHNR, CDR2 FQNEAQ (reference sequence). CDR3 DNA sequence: TGTGCCAGCAGCTTATCGGACAGGGGGAGCACTGAAGCTTTCTTT. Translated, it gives CASSLSDRGSTEAFF.

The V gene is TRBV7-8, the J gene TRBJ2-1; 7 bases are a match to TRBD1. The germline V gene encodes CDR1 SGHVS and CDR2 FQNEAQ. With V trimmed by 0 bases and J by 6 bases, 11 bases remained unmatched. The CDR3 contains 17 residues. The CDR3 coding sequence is TGTGCCAGCAGCTTAGCTCAAAGACCGGGACAGTCCAATGAGCAGTTCTTC. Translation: CASSLAQRPGQSNEQFF.